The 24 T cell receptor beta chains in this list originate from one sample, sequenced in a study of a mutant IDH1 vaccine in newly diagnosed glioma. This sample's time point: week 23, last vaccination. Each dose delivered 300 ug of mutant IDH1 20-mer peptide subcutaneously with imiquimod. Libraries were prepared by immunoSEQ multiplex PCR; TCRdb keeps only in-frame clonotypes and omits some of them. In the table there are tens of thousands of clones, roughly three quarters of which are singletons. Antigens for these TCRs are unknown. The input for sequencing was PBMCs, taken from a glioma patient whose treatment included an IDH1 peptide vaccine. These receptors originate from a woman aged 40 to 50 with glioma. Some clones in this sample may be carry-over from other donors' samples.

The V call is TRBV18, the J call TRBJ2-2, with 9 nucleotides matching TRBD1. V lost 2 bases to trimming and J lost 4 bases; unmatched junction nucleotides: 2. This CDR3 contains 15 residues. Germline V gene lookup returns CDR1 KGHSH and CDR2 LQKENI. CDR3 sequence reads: CASSPGTGTTGELFF. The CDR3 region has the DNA TGTGCCAGCTCACCAGGGACAGGGACCACCGGGGAGCTGTTTTTT.

The CDR3 nucleotides are TGTGCCAGCAGTGAACGGGCAGGGGCAGCCTATGGCTACACCTTC. It encodes CASSERAGAAYGYTF. The V gene is TRBV2, the J gene TRBJ1-2; tentative D call: TRBD1 (6 bases). With 2 bases removed from V and 4 bases from J, the gap between germline ends came to 14 bases. Germline loops: CDR1 SNHLY, CDR2 FYNNEI. The CDR3 contains 15 residues. The full variable domain, rest sourced from reference TRBV2 and TRBJ1-2, is EPEVTQTPSHQVTQMGQEVILRCVPISNHLYFYWYRQILGQKVEFLVSFYNNEISEKSEIFDDQFSVERPDGSNFTLKIRSTKLEDSAMYFCASSERAGAAYGYTFGSGTRLTVV.

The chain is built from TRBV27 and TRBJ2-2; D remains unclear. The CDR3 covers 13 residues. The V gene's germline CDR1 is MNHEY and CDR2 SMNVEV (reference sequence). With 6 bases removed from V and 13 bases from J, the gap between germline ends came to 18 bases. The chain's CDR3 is CASRALETVWLFF. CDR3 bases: TGTGCCAGCAGGGCACTCGAAACCGTGTGGCTGTTTTTT.

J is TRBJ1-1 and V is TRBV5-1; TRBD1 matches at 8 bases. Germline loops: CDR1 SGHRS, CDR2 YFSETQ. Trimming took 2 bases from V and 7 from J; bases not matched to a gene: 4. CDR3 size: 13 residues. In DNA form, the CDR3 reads TGCGCCAGCAGCTTACAGGGGGTGGGTGAAGCTTTCTTT. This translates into CASSLQGVGEAFF.

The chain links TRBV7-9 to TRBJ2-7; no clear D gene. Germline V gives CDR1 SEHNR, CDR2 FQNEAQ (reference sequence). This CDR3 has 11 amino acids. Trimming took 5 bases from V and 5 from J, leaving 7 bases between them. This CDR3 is CASSLLNEQYF. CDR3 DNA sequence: TGTGCCAGCAGCCTCTTGAACGAGCAGTACTTC.

CDR3 bases: TGTGCCAGCAGCCCACAGGTCTCGATCTATGGCTACACCTTC. This translates into CASSPQVSIYGYTF. V and J are TRBV7-8 and TRBJ1-2; D perhaps matches TRBD1 (5 bases). The CDR3 totals 14 residues. The V end lost 5 bases, the J end lost 4 bases, and 14 bases lay between the germline ends. The V gene's germline CDR1 is SGHVS and CDR2 FQNEAQ.

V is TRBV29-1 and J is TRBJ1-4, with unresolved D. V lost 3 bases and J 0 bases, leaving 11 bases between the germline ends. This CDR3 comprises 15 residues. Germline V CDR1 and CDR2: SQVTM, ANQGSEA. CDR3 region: CSVDPRVATNEKLFF. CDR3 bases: TGCAGCGTTGATCCCCGAGTGGCAACTAATGAAAAACTGTTTTTT.

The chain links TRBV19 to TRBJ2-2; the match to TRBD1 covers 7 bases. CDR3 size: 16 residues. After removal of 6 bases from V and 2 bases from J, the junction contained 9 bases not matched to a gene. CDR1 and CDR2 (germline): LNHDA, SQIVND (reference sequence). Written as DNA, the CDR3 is TGTGCCAGTAGAAGGACAGGCAGCCTTAACACCGGGGAGCTGTTTTTT. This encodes CASRRTGSLNTGELFF.

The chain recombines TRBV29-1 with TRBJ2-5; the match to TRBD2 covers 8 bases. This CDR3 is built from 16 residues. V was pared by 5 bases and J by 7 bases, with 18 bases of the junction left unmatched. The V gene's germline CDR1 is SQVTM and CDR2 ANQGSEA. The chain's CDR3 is CSVSESGGVALGTQYF. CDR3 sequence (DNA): TGCAGCGTTAGTGAGAGCGGGGGCGTCGCCTTGGGGACCCAGTACTTC.

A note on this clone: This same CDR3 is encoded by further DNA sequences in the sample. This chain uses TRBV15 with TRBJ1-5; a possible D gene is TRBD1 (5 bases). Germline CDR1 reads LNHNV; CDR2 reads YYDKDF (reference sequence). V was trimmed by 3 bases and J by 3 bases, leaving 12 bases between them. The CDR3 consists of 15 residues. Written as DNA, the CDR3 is TGTGCCACCAGCAGGGGTACAGGAGTCAATCAGCCCCAGCATTTT. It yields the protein CATSRGTGVNQPQHF.

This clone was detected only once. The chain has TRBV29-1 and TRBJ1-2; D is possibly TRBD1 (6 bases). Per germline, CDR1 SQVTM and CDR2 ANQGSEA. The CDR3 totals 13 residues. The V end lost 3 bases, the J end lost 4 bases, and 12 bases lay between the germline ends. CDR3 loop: CSVEGQGTYGYTF. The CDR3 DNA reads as TGCAGCGTTGAGGGGCAGGGGACCTATGGCTACACCTTC.

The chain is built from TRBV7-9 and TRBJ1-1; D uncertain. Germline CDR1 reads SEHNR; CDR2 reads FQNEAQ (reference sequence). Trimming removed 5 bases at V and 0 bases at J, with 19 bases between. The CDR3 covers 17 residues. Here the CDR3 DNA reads TGTGCCAGCAGCGACGGCCGCACCGGGTATTTGAACACTGAAGCTTTCTTT. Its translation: CASSDGRTGYLNTEAFF.

The CDR3 here is CASSWGGNSAEAFF. The CDR3 nucleotides read TGCGCCAGCAGCTGGGGAGGAAATTCTGCTGAAGCTTTCTTT. V is TRBV5-1 and J is TRBJ1-1; D not certain. CDR3 length: 14 residues. CDR1 and CDR2 (germline): SGHRS, YFSETQ. V was trimmed by 3 bases and J by 6 bases, leaving 15 bases between them.

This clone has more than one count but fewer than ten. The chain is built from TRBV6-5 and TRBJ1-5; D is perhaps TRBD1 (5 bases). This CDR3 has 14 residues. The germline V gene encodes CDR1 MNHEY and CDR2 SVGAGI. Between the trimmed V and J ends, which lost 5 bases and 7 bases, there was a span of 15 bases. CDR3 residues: CASSGGGGDQPQHF. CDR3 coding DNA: TGTGCCAGCAGTGGTGGCGGGGGAGACCAGCCCCAGCATTTT.

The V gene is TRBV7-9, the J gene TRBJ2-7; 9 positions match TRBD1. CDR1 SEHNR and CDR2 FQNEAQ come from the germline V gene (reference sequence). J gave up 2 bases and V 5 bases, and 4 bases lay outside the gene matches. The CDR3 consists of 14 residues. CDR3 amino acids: CASSPRDRAYEQYF. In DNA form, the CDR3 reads TGTGCCAGCAGCCCGCGGGACAGGGCCTACGAGCAGTACTTC.

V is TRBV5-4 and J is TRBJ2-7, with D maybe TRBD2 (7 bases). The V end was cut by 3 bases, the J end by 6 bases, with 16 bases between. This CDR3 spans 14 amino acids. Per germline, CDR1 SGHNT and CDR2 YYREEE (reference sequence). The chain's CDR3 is CASSSQGWGGEQYF. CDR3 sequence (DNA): TGTGCCAGCAGCTCACAGGGCTGGGGGGGCGAGCAGTACTTC.

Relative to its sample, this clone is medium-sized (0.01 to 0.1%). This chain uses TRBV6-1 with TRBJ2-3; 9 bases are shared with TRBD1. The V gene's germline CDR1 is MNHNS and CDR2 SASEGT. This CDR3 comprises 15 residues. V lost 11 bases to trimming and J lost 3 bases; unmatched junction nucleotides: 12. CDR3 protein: CASLTGGAGTDTQYF. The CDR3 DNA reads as TGTGCCTCCCTCACAGGGGGCGCCGGAACAGATACGCAGTATTTT.

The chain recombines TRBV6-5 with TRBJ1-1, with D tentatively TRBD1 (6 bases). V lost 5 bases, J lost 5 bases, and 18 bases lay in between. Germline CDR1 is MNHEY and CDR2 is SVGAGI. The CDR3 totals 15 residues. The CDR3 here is CASSPRGRAETEAFF. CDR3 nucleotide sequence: TGTGCCAGCAGTCCCAGGGGCAGGGCTGAGACTGAAGCTTTCTTT.

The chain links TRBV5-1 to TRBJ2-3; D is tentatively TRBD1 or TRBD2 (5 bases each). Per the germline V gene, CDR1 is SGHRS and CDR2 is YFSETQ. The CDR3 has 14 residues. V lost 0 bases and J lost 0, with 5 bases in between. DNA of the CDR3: TGCGCCAGCAGCTTGGGGGACAGCACAGATACGCAGTATTTT. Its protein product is CASSLGDSTDTQYF.

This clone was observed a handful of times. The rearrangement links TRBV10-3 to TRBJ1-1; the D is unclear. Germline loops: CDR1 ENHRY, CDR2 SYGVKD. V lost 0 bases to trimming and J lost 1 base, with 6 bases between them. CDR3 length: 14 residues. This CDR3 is CAISESVTNTEAFF. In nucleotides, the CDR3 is TGTGCCATCAGTGAGTCAGTTACGAACACTGAAGCTTTCTTT.

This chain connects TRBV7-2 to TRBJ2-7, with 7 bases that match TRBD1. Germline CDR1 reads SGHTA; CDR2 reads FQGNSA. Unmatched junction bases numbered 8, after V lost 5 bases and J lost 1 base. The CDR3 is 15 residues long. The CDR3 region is CASSLTPGQSYEQYF. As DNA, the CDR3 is TGTGCCAGCAGCCTTACTCCGGGACAGTCCTACGAGCAGTACTTC.

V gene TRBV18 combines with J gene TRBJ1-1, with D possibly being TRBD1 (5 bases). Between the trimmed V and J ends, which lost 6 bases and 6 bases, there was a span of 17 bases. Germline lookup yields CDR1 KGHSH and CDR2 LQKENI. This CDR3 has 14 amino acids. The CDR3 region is CASSTRGAGAEAFF. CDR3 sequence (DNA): TGTGCCAGCTCGACGCGGGGCGCTGGGGCTGAAGCTTTCTTT.

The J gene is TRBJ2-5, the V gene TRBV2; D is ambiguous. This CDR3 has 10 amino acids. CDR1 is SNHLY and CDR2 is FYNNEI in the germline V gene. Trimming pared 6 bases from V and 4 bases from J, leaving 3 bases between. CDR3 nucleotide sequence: TGTGCCAGCAGGGGAGAGACCCAGTACTTC. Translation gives CASRGETQYF. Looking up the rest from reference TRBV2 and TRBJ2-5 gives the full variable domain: EPEVTQTPSHQVTQMGQEVILRCVPISNHLYFYWYRQILGQKVEFLVSFYNNEISEKSEIFDDQFSVERPDGSNFTLKIRSTKLEDSAMYFCASRGETQYFGPGTRLLVL.

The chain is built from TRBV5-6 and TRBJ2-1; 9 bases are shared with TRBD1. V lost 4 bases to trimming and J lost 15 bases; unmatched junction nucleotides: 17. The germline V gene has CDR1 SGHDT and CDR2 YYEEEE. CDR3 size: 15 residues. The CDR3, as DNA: TGTGCCAGCAGCAGAACCGGGACAGGGTGGAATCTACGGTTCTTC. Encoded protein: CASSRTGTGWNLRFF.